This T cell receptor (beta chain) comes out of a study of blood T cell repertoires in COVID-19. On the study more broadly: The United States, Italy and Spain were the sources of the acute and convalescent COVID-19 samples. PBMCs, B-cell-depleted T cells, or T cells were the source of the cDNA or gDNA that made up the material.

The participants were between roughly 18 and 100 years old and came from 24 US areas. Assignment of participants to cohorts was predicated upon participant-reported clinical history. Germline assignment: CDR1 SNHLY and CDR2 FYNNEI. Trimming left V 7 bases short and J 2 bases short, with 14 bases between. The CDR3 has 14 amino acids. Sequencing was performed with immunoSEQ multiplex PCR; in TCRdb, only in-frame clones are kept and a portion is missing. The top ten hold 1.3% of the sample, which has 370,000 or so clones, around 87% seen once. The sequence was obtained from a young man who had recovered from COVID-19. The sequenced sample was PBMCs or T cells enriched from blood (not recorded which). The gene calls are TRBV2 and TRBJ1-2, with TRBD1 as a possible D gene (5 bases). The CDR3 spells CASTPLGGNYGYTF. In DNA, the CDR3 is TGTGCCAGCACTCCTTTGGGGGGGAACTATGGCTACACCTTC.